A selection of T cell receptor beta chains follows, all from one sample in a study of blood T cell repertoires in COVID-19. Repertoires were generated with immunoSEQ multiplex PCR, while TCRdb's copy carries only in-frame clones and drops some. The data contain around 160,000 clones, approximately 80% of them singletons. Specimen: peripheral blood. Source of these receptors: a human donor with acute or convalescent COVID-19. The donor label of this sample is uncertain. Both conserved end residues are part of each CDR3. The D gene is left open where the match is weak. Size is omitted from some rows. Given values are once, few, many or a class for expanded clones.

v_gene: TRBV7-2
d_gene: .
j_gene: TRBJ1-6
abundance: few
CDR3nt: TGTGCCAGCAGCTTACGCCAGGGCCTTCATTCACCCCTCCACTTT
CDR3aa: CASSLRQGLHSPLHF

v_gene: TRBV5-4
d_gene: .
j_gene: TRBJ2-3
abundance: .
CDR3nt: TGTGCCAGCAGCCAGACGGGACTTGCCCCGCAGTATTTT
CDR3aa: CASSQTGLAPQYF

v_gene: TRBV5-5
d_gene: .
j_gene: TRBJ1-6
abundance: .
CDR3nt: TGTGCCAGCAGCCGCAGGGATCATGGAAGTTCACCCCTCCACTTT
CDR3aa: CASSRRDHGSSPLHF

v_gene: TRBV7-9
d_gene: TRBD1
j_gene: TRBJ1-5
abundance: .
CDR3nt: TGTGCCAGCAGCGCCTGGACAGGGGAGGATCAGCCCCAGCATTTT
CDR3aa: CASSAWTGEDQPQHF

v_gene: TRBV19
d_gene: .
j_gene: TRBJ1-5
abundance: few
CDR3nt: TGTGCCAGTAGTATTTCCCTGGGAGGGGGCAATCAGCCCCAGCATTTT
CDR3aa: CASSISLGGGNQPQHF

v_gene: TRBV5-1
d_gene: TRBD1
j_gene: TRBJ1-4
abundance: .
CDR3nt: TGCGCCAGCAGCCCGGGACAGGGGCCTAATGAAAAACTGTTTTTT
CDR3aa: CASSPGQGPNEKLFF

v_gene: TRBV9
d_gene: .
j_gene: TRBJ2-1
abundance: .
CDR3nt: TGTGCCAGCAGCACTCCCGCAGGACTAAACTACAATGAGCAGTTCTTC
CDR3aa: CASSTPAGLNYNEQFF

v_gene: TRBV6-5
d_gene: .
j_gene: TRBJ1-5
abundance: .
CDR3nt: TGTGCCTGTACCCGGGACAACAATCAGCCCCAGCATTTT
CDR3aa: CACTRDNNQPQHF

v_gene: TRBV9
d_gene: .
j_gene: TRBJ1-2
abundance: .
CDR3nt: TGTGCCAGCAGCCTATTCTCGGACTATGGCTACACCTTC
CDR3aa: CASSLFSDYGYTF

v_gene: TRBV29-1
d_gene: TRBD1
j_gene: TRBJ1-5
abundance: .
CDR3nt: TGCAGCGTTTTAACAGGGGTGAGCAATCAGCCCCAGCATTTT
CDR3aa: CSVLTGVSNQPQHF

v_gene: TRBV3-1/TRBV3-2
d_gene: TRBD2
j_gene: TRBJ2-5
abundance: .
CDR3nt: TGTGCCAGCAGCCAAGCTAGCGGGGGCCCCCAAGAGACCCAGTACTTC
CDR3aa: CASSQASGGPQETQYF

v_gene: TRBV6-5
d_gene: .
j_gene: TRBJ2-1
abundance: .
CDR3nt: TGTGCCAGCAGCTGGGTCGCCCACACGGGAGAGCAGTTCTTC
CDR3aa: CASSWVAHTGEQFF

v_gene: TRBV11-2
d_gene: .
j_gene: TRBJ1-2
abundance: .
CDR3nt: TGTGCCAGCACCCGGGGAGACTATGGCTACACCTTC
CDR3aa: CASTRGDYGYTF

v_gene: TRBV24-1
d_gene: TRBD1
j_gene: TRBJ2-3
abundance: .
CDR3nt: TGTGCCACTCGACAGGGAAGCACAGATACGCAGTATTTT
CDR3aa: CATRQGSTDTQYF

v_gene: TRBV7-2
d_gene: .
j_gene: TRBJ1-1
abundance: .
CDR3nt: TGTGCCAGCAGCTTACTGGACAGAAATATGAACACTGAAGCTTTCTTT
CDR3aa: CASSLLDRNMNTEAFF

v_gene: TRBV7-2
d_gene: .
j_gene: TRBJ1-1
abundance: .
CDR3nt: TGTGCCAGCAGCCCCCAGGGAGGGACGAACACTGAAGCTTTCTTT
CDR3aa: CASSPQGGTNTEAFF

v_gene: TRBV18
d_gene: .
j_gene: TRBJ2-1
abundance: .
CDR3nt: TGTGCCAGCTCAACTGACTACAATGAGCAGTTCTTC
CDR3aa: CASSTDYNEQFF

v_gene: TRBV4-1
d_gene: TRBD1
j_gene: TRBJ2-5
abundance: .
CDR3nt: TGCGCCAGCAGCCACCCGGGACAGGCACAAGAGACCCAGTACTTC
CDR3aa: CASSHPGQAQETQYF

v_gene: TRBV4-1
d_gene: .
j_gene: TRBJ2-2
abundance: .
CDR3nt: TGCGCCAGCAGCCAAGAGACCCGGGACACCGGGGAGCTGTTTTTT
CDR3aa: CASSQETRDTGELFF

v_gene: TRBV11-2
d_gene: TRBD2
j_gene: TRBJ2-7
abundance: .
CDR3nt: TGTGCCAGCAGCTGGTTCGGTAGCGGGGGCCTCTCCTACGAGCAGTACTTC
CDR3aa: CASSWFGSGGLSYEQYF

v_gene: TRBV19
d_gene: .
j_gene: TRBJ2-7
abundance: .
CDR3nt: TGTGCCACCTCCCCGGCGGTCTCCTACGAGCAGTACTTC
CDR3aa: CATSPAVSYEQYF

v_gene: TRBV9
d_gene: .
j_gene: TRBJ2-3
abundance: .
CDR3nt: TGTGCCAGCAGCCCTAAGGGGGAGAACACAGATACGCAGTATTTT
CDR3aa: CASSPKGENTDTQYF

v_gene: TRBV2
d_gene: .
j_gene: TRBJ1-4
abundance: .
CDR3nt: TGTGCCAGCAGAGGGCAGGGGCTAACTAATGAAAAACTGTTTTTT
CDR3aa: CASRGQGLTNEKLFF

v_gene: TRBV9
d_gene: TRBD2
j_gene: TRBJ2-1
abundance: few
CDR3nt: TGTGCCAGCAGCTTCCTGGGACTAGCGGGGGATGGTGAGCAGTTCTTC
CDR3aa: CASSFLGLAGDGEQFF

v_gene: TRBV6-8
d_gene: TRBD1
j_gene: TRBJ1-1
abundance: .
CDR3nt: TGTGCCAGCAGTTACACAGGGGTGAACACTGAAGCTTTCTTT
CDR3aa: CASSYTGVNTEAFF

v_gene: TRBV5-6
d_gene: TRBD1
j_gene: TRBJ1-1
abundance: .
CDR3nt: TGTGCCAGCAGCTGGGACAGTGAAGCTTTCTTT
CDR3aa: CASSWDSEAFF

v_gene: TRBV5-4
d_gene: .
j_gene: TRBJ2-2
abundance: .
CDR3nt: TGTGCCAGCAGCTTGGACAGCCCGAACACCGGGGAGCTGTTTTTT
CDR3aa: CASSLDSPNTGELFF

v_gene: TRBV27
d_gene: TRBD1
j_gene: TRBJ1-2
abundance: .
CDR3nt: TGTGCCAGCAGTTCCTTCCCACCCTGGACAGGGCGGAACACCTTC
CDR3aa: CASSSFPPWTGRNTF

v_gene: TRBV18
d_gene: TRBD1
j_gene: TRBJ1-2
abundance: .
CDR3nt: TGTGCCAGCTCACCGAAGTCCCGGGACAGGGGATCTAACTATGGCTACACCTTC
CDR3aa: CASSPKSRDRGSNYGYTF

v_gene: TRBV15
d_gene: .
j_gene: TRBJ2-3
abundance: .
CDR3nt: TGTGCCACCAGCAGAGATCGACGGGTTTGGGCAGATACGCAGTATTTT
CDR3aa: CATSRDRRVWADTQYF

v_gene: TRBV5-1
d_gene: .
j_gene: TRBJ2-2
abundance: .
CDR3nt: TGCGCCAGCAGCCCCGGACTAACCGGGGAGCTGTTTTTT
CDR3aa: CASSPGLTGELFF

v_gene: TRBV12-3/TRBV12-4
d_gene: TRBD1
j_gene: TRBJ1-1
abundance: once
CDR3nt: TGTGCCAGCAGTTTAAGGACAGGGACTGAAGCTTTCTTT
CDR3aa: CASSLRTGTEAFF

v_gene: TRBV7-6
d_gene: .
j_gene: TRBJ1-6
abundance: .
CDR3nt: TGTGCCAGCAGCGAGAACCCGGGAAGCTCCTATAATTCACCCCTCCACTTT
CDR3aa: CASSENPGSSYNSPLHF

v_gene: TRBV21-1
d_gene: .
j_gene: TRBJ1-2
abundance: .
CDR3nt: TGTGCCAGCAGCACCGTCAGTGAAGTCACCTTC
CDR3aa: CASSTVSEVTF

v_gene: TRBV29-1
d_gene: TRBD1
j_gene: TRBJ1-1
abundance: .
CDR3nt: TGCAGCGTTGAGGTGGCTACAGGGGTGACTGAAGCTTTCTTT
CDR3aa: CSVEVATGVTEAFF

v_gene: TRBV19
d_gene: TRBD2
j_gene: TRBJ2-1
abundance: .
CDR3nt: TGTGCCAGTAGTATTCCCCCGGCGCGGGGGGCGGCTGAGCAGTTCTTC
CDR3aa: CASSIPPARGAAEQFF

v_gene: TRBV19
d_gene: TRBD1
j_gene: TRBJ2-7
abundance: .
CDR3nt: TGTGCCAGTAAGAGGGGACAGGGGGCCTACGAGCAGTACTTC
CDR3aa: CASKRGQGAYEQYF

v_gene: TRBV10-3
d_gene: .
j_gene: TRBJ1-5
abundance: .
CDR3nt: TGTGCCATCAGTGACCAGGGAAGGAATCAGCCCCAGCATTTT
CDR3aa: CAISDQGRNQPQHF

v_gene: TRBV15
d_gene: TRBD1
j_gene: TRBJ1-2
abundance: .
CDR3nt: TGTGCCACCAGCAGAGTCACAGGGGACTATGGCTACACCTTC
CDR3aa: CATSRVTGDYGYTF

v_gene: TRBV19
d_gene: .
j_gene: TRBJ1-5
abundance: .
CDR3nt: TGTGCCAGTAGTGCGGGGACGGGTGGCAATCAGCCCCAGCATTTT
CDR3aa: CASSAGTGGNQPQHF

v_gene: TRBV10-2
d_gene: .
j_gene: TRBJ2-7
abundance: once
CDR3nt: TGCGCCAGCGAGGGGGATGGGGGGGCCGGCGAGCAGTACTTC
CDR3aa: CASEGDGGAGEQYF

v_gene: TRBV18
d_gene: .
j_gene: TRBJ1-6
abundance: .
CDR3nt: TGTGCCAGCTCACTTTCCGGGACATCTAATTCACCCCTCCACTTT
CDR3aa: CASSLSGTSNSPLHF

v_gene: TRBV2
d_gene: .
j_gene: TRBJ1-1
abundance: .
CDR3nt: TGTGCCAGCAGTGAAGCGGGGAGAGGTGGAGGAGCTTTCTTT
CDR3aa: CASSEAGRGGGAFF

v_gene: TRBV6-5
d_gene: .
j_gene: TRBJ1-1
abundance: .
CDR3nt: TGTGCCTCCGGGGGGCTAGGGAACACTGAAGCTTTCTTT
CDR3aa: CASGGLGNTEAFF

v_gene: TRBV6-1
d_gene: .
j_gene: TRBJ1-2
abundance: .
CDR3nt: TGTGCCAGCAGTGAACAGGGGAACTATGGCTACACCTTC
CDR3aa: CASSEQGNYGYTF

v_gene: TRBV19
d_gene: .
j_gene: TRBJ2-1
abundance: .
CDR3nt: TGTGCCAGTAGTAAAGGGCTAGCGCTCTACTCCTACAATGAGCAATTCTTC
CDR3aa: CASSKGLALYSYNEQFF

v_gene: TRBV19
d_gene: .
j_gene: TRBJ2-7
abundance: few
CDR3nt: TGTGCCAGTAGTATTGGACAGCTCTCCTACGAGCAGTACTTC
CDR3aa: CASSIGQLSYEQYF

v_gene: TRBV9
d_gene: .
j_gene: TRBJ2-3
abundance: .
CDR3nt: TGTGCCAGCAGCGAGGGAGGCCAGGGACTCACAGATACGCAGTATTTT
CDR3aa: CASSEGGQGLTDTQYF

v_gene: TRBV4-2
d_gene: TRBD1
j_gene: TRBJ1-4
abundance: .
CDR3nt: TGTGCCAGCAGCCAATCCGGGACAGGGTTGGAAAAACTGTTTTTT
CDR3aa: CASSQSGTGLEKLFF

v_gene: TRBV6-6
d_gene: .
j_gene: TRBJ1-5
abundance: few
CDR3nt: TGTGCCAGCAGTTACCCCCGGGGGGGCAATCAGCCCCAGCATTTT
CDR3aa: CASSYPRGGNQPQHF